What follows describes a single T cell receptor (beta chain). This sample was included in a study of OX40 agonist ivuxolimab in advanced cancers. Method: immunoSEQ multiplex PCR; TCRdb's copy keeps in-frame clones and lacks some. Of 5,000 to 6,000 clones detected, roughly 90% appear once; the ten largest clones hold over 30%. The CDR3 sequence is 14 residues long. CDR1 is GTSNPN and CDR2 is SVGIG in the germline V gene (reference sequence). The ends were cut back, 0 bases at V and 2 bases at J, with 10 bases in the middle. This clonotype originated in an adult with an advanced solid tumor such as melanoma, head and neck, liver or kidney cancer. The chain uses TRBV30 and TRBJ1-2; D uncertain. The source material was CD4+ or CD8+ T cells sorted from blood, sampled in a trial of the OX40 agonist ivuxolimab. The chain's CDR3 is CAWSVKETNYGYTF. For the CDR3, the DNA is TGTGCCTGGAGTGTTAAGGAAACCAACTATGGCTACACCTTC.